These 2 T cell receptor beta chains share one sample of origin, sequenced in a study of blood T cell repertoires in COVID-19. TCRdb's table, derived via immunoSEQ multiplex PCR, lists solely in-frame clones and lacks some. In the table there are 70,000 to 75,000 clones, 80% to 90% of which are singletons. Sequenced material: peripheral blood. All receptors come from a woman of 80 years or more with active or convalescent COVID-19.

The CDR3 region is CASSPRGGGRNEKLFF. As DNA, the CDR3 is TGTGCCAGCTCACCCCGTGGGGGGGGGCGCAATGAAAAACTGTTTTTT. The chain joins TRBV18 to TRBJ1-4; weak D call: TRBD1 (6 bases). Germline V gene lookup returns CDR1 KGHSH and CDR2 LQKENI. The ends were cut back, 3 bases at V and 5 bases at J, with 16 bases in the middle. This CDR3 contains 16 residues.

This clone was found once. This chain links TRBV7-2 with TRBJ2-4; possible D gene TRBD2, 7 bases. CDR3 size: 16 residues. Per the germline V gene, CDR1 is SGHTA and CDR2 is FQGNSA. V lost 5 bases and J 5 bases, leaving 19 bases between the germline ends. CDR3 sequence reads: CASSPRGGSGENIQYF. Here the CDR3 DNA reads TGTGCCAGCAGCCCTAGGGGGGGGAGCGGTGAAAACATTCAGTACTTC.